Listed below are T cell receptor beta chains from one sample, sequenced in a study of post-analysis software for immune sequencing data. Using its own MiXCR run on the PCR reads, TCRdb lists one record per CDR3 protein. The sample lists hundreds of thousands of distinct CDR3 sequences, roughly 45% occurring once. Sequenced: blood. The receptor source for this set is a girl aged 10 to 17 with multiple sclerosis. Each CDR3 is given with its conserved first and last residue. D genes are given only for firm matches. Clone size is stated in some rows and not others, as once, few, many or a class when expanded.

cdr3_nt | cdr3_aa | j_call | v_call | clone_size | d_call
TGTGCCAGCAGTTTGGGGACACAGGGGGAGCAGTACTTC | CASSLGTQGEQYF | TRBJ2-7 | TRBV12-3/TRBV12-4 | few | TRBD1
TGTGCCAGCAGCCTGCTAGACAGGTTGTACCAAAGAGAGACCCAGTACTTC | CASSLLDRLYQRETQYF | TRBJ2-5 | TRBV7-9 | NA | NA
TGCAGCGTTGAGCCAAGGTTGAGAGAGACCCAGTACTTC | CSVEPRLRETQYF | TRBJ2-5 | TRBV29-1 | NA | NA
TGTGCCAGCAGCTTAGGATTGGGGACAGTATCCTACGAGCAGTACTTC | CASSLGLGTVSYEQYF | TRBJ2-7 | TRBV11-2 | few | TRBD1
TGTGCCATCAGTGGGGGGGCGCAGGGAAAAAAGACCTACAATGAGCAGTTCTTC | CAISGGAQGKKTYNEQFF | TRBJ2-1 | TRBV10-3 | NA | NA
TGCGCCAGCAATCTGGGTCTATCCGAGACCCAGTACTTC | CASNLGLSETQYF | TRBJ2-5 | TRBV5-1 | NA | NA
TGTGCCAGCAGCCCAAACGGACTAGCGGTAAACATTCAGTACTTC | CASSPNGLAVNIQYF | TRBJ2-4 | TRBV14 | NA | TRBD2
TGTGCCAGCAGTGCTAGATTTCAGGGTGGTCTGGAGACCCAGTACTTC | CASSARFQGGLETQYF | TRBJ2-5 | TRBV6-1 | NA | NA
TGTGCCAGCAGCCTGACAGGGGCTAACTATGGCTACACCTTC | CASSLTGANYGYTF | TRBJ1-2 | TRBV7-8 | many | TRBD1
TGCAGCGTTGAGACCCAAACTAATGAAAAACTGTTTTTT | CSVETQTNEKLFF | TRBJ1-4 | TRBV29-1 | many | NA
TGTGCCAGCAGCCACATGGGAGCTAGCGGGGGTCGCACAGATACGCAGTATTTT | CASSHMGASGGRTDTQYF | TRBJ2-3 | TRBV4-2 | NA | TRBD2
TGCAGTGCCTTGACTAGCGGGAGGGGTCTCGGTCCCTACAATGAGCAGTTCTTC | CSALTSGRGLGPYNEQFF | TRBJ2-1 | TRBV20-1 | NA | TRBD2
TGTGCCTGGACTCCCGGGGGTTCTAACTATGGCTACACCTTC | CAWTPGGSNYGYTF | TRBJ1-2 | TRBV30 | NA | NA
TGTGCCTGGAGTGTAGGAACTAGCCAAGAGACCCAGTACTTC | CAWSVGTSQETQYF | TRBJ2-5 | TRBV30 | NA | NA
TGTGCCAGCAGTTTATCGGTCAGGGGGCGCCTTAAACTGTTTTTT | CASSLSVRGRLKLFF | TRBJ1-4 | TRBV12-3/TRBV12-4 | NA | TRBD1
TGTGCCAGCAGCCCTGGGGGGGCGGGTTCCTCCTACGAGCAGTACTTC | CASSPGGAGSSYEQYF | TRBJ2-7 | TRBV5-5 | NA | NA
TGTGCCAGCAAGAACAGGGGGAGGGAGAATGAGCAGTTCTTC | CASKNRGRENEQFF | TRBJ2-1 | TRBV27 | few | NA
TGCAGTGCTAAACCCCGGGCTTACAATGAGCAGTTCTTC | CSAKPRAYNEQFF | TRBJ2-1 | TRBV20-1 | few | NA
TGCAGCGCCGGACATTCTGAAGCTTTCTTT | CSAGHSEAFF | TRBJ1-1 | TRBV29-1 | NA | NA
TGTGCCAGCAGCCAAGAAGGGGGACTAGCGGAAAACGGATACCAAGAGACCCAGTACTTC | CASSQEGGLAENGYQETQYF | TRBJ2-5 | TRBV3-1 | NA | TRBD2
TGCGCCAGCAGCCGGACCACCTACGAGCAGTACTTC | CASSRTTYEQYF | TRBJ2-7 | TRBV5-1 | many | NA
TGCGCCAGCAGCCACTCCGGGAGCTCCTACAATGAGCAGTTCTTC | CASSHSGSSYNEQFF | TRBJ2-1 | TRBV4-1 | few | NA
TGTGCCAGCAGTTACTCGATAGGTCGTCCGGAGGGAGAGACCCAGTACTTC | CASSYSIGRPEGETQYF | TRBJ2-5 | TRBV6-5 | few | NA
TGCAGTGCTAGTTCCGGGACAGGGGGCCTGGGTGAGCAGTTCTTC | CSASSGTGGLGEQFF | TRBJ2-1 | TRBV20-1 | NA | TRBD1
TGTGCCAGCAGTTTATTGGCCAGAAACACTGAAGCTTTCTTT | CASSLLARNTEAFF | TRBJ1-1 | TRBV12-3/TRBV12-4 | NA | NA
TGTGCCAGCAGTTTGAGACAGGAGGGACCATATGGCTACACCTTC | CASSLRQEGPYGYTF | TRBJ1-2 | TRBV12-3/TRBV12-4 | NA | NA
TGTGCCAGTGTGAAAAGGGTTGGAGATACGCAGTATTTT | CASVKRVGDTQYF | TRBJ2-3 | TRBV12-3/TRBV12-4 | NA | NA
TGCAGTGCAGAGCCGGGGGCCTCCTACGAGCAGTACTTC | CSAEPGASYEQYF | TRBJ2-7 | TRBV20-1 | NA | NA
TGTGCCAGCAGTACACGGACTAGCGGAGAGACCCAGTACTTC | CASSTRTSGETQYF | TRBJ2-5 | TRBV12-3/TRBV12-4 | few | TRBD2
TGTGCCAGCAGCTGGCCGGGACAGGGCTACGAGCAGTACTTC | CASSWPGQGYEQYF | TRBJ2-7 | TRBV13 | few | TRBD1
TGTGCCAGCAGCCAAGGGACAGTGACGCAGTATTTT | CASSQGTVTQYF | TRBJ2-3 | TRBV7-9 | once | TRBD1
TGCGCCAGCAGCCAAGAAGCGGGAACCTTAGCCAAAAACATTCAGTACTTC | CASSQEAGTLAKNIQYF | TRBJ2-4 | TRBV4-1 | few | TRBD2
TGTGCCAGCAGCCAGAGGACCACTAGCAGTACCTACGAGCAGTACTTC | CASSQRTTSSTYEQYF | TRBJ2-7 | TRBV3-1 | NA | NA
TGCGCCAGCAGCTTGGCCGCGGGGGGCCTCTACGAGCAGTACTTC | CASSLAAGGLYEQYF | TRBJ2-7 | TRBV5-1 | few | TRBD2
TGTGCCAGCAGGGAGGGGGCGATGAACACTGAAGCTTTCTTT | CASREGAMNTEAFF | TRBJ1-1 | TRBV27 | NA | TRBD1
TGTGCCAGCAGTTTAGCCAGAGTCTATGGCTACACCTTC | CASSLARVYGYTF | TRBJ1-2 | TRBV12-3/TRBV12-4 | few | NA
TGTGCCAGCAGCTTAGCCTCCGGGGGGATTGGCTACACCTTC | CASSLASGGIGYTF | TRBJ1-2 | TRBV7-2 | NA | NA
TGTGCCAGCAGCTTAGCTGGGACTAGCGGGCCTACCACAGATACGCAGTATTTT | CASSLAGTSGPTTDTQYF | TRBJ2-3 | TRBV7-9 | NA | TRBD2
TGTGCCAGCTCACCAGACCCTGCGGCGTCAGCCCGGGGCTATGGCTACACCTTC | CASSPDPAASARGYGYTF | TRBJ1-2 | TRBV18 | few | NA
TGTGCCAGCAGTCGGGAGACAGGGGCCTACGAGCAGTACTTC | CASSRETGAYEQYF | TRBJ2-7 | TRBV25-1 | many | TRBD1
TGCAGCGTTGGGCTAGCGGGAGTAACAGATACGCAGTATTTT | CSVGLAGVTDTQYF | TRBJ2-3 | TRBV29-1 | many | TRBD2
TGTGCCAGCAGCCCTTCAGGGACTAGCGGACAAGAGACCCAGTACTTC | CASSPSGTSGQETQYF | TRBJ2-5 | TRBV3-1 | few | TRBD2
TGCGCCAGCAAGGCCGGACAGGGAGCAGATACGCAGTATTTT | CASKAGQGADTQYF | TRBJ2-3 | TRBV5-1 | NA | TRBD1
TGCGCCAACAGCTTGGGGAATAGGGAGAATGGCTACACCTTC | CANSLGNRENGYTF | TRBJ1-2 | TRBV5-1 | NA | NA
TGCAGCGCCGGTAACCCAGCGGGGACCCAGTACTTC | CSAGNPAGTQYF | TRBJ2-5 | TRBV29-1 | few | NA
TGTGCCATCACGCCTTCGGGACAGGGGGCTGACTATGGCTACACCTTC | CAITPSGQGADYGYTF | TRBJ1-2 | TRBV10-3 | NA | TRBD1
TGTGCCAGCGGCGGGGGCCGCGAGACCCAGTACTTC | CASGGGRETQYF | TRBJ2-5 | TRBV28 | NA | NA
TGTGCCAGCAGGCTTCTTGGCTACTCCACAGATACGCAGTATTTT | CASRLLGYSTDTQYF | TRBJ2-3 | TRBV12-3/TRBV12-4 | few | NA
TGCGCCAGCAGCTTCCGGACCACAGATACGCAGTATTTT | CASSFRTTDTQYF | TRBJ2-3 | TRBV5-1 | few | NA
TGCAGTGCCCCACTCGTGAGCGGCCAGTTCTTC | CSAPLVSGQFF | TRBJ2-1 | TRBV20-1 | NA | NA